These 20 T cell receptor beta chains originate from one sample sequenced in a study of T cells after yellow fever vaccination. TCRdb recomputed calls from the 5' RACE reads with MiXCR, one row per CDR3 protein. Altogether 150,000 to 200,000 distinct CDR3 sequences are present, approximately 10% being singletons, with the ten largest covering under 40%. The input for sequencing was CD8+ T cells sorted from PBMCs, taken 45 days after the yellow fever booster vaccination. These receptors all come from a man aged 18 to 29 who received the YFV17D yellow fever vaccine.

The chain uses TRBV7-9 and TRBJ1-1; D is undetermined. This CDR3 has 13 amino acids. Germline CDR1 reads SEHNR; CDR2 reads FQNEAQ (reference sequence). The V gene lost 1 base and the J gene lost 3 bases, with 6 bases spanning the gap. The CDR3 sequence is CASSLVPDTEAFF. The CDR3 DNA reads as TGTGCCAGCAGCTTAGTACCCGACACTGAAGCTTTCTTT. The whole variable domain, remainder taken from reference TRBV7-9 and TRBJ1-1, is DTGVSQNPRHKITKRGQNVTFRCDPISEHNRLYWYRQTLGQGPEFLTYFQNEAQLEKSRLLSDRFSAERPKGSFSTLEIQRTEQGDSAMYLCASSLVPDTEAFFGQGTRLTVV.

Only a few counts were recorded for this clonotype. V usage is TRBV6-2 or TRBV6-3 and J usage is TRBJ2-2, with 14 bases that match TRBD2. The V segment lost 2 bases and the J segment 4 bases; nucleotides outside the gene matches: 6. This CDR3 has 18 amino acids. The V gene's germline CDR1 is MNHEY and CDR2 SVGEGT. The CDR3 region is CASSYIGLAGGFTGELFF. CDR3 bases: TGTGCCAGCAGTTACATCGGACTAGCGGGGGGCTTCACCGGGGAGCTGTTTTTT.

The sample holds a few counts of this clonotype. This chain connects TRBV30 to TRBJ1-6; tentative D call: TRBD1 (5 bases). CDR1 and CDR2 (germline): GTSNPN, SVGIG (reference sequence). The CDR3 contains 17 residues. V was cut by 0 bases and J by 0 bases, with 12 bases left in between. The CDR3 coding sequence is TGTGCCTGGAGTGTAGGGGTCAGGAGCTCCTATAATTCACCCCTCCACTTT. It specifies CAWSVGVRSSYNSPLHF.

This clonotype was seen a few times. V usage is TRBV6-2 or TRBV6-3 and J usage is TRBJ1-5; D is undetermined. Germline CDR1 is MNHEY and CDR2 is SVGEGT. This CDR3 comprises 14 residues. V dropped 2 bases and J dropped 0 bases, with 5 bases sitting between them. CDR3 nucleotides: TGTGCCAGCAGTTACCAATATAGCAATCAGCCCCAGCATTTT. This translates into CASSYQYSNQPQHF.

This clonotype was picked up many times. The chain carries TRBV4-1 and TRBJ2-7, with D possibly matching TRBD1 (5 bases). The CDR3 is 14 amino acids. V lost 1 base, J lost 3 bases, and 10 bases lay in between. CDR1 MGHRA and CDR2 YSYEKL come from the germline V gene. CDR3 amino acids: CASSQGQGYYEQYF. CDR3 sequence (DNA): TGCGCCAGCAGCCAAGGTCAGGGATACTACGAGCAGTACTTC.

This clonotype occurred once. This chain links TRBV3-1 with TRBJ2-7; D remains unclear. CDR3 length: 13 residues. Trimming removed 1 base from V and 4 bases from J, with 8 bases in between. CDR1 is LGHDT and CDR2 is YNNKEL in the germline V gene (reference sequence). The CDR3 sequence: CASSQGQRYEQYV. CDR3 DNA sequence: TGTGCCAGCAGCCAAGGCCAGAGGTACGAGCAGTACGTC.

This clonotype was counted many times. This chain links TRBV4-1 with TRBJ2-5, with D maybe TRBD2 (7 bases). The CDR3 sequence is 15 residues long. The V gene lost 0 bases and the J gene lost 5 bases, with 13 bases spanning the gap. CDR1 and CDR2 (germline): MGHRA, YSYEKL. The CDR3 here is CASSQDGGARETQYF. As DNA, the CDR3 is TGCGCCAGCAGCCAAGATGGGGGGGCCCGTGAGACCCAGTACTTC.

A few counts support this clonotype. The V and J genes are TRBV6-2 or TRBV6-3 and TRBJ1-5, with 7 nucleotides matching TRBD1. CDR1 and CDR2 from the germline V gene are MNHEY and SVGEGT. The J segment lost 7 bases and the V segment lost 2 bases, leaving 11 bases of the junction unmatched. CDR3 length: 16 residues. The CDR3 loop is CASSYPDREGQQPQHF. The CDR3, as DNA: TGTGCCAGCAGTTACCCCGACAGGGAAGGCCAGCAGCCCCAGCATTTT.

This clonotype was detected a few times. This chain connects TRBV20-1 to TRBJ2-3; possibly TRBD2 for D (6 bases). Germline V lookup: CDR1 DFQATT, CDR2 SNEGSKA (reference sequence). The V end was cut by 6 bases, the J end by 4 bases, with 17 bases between. The CDR3 runs 14 residues. The CDR3 here is CSAPSRLGSDTQYF. Here the CDR3 DNA reads TGCAGTGCCCCCAGCAGACTAGGTTCAGATACGCAGTATTTT.

This clonotype was detected many times. The V call is TRBV4-1, the J call TRBJ2-3; D remains ambiguous. The germline gives CDR1 MGHRA, CDR2 YSYEKL. This CDR3 is built from 15 residues. Trimming removed 0 bases from V and 4 bases from J, with 11 bases in between. For the CDR3, the DNA is TGCGCCAGCAGCCAAGATCAAGGAACCCCAGATACGCAGTATTTT. It is translated as CASSQDQGTPDTQYF.

V and J are TRBV4-1 and TRBJ1-1; D possibly corresponds to TRBD1 (5 bases). CDR3 size: 14 residues. The ends were cut back, 3 bases at V and 2 bases at J, with 10 bases in the middle. Looked up from germline, CDR1 is MGHRA and CDR2 is YSYEKL. The CDR3, as DNA: TGCGCCAGCAGCCAGGCGACAGCTAACACTGAAGCTTTCTTT. Translating gives CASSQATANTEAFF.

The chain carries TRBV2 and TRBJ2-3; perhaps TRBD1 as D (6 bases). Germline values: CDR1 SNHLY, CDR2 FYNNEI. CDR3 size: 16 residues. V shed 0 bases and J shed 2 bases, with 12 bases lying between them. The CDR3 sequence is CASSEATGQLTDTQYF. DNA of the CDR3: TGTGCCAGCAGTGAAGCGACAGGACAGCTCACAGATACGCAGTATTTT.

This clonotype was seen a handful of times. This chain joins TRBV7-9 and TRBJ2-3, with a tentative D call TRBD1 (5 bases). Trimming removed 2 bases from V and 1 base from J, with 10 bases in between. CDR1 is SEHNR, CDR2 FQNEAQ, per germline (reference sequence). The CDR3 is made up of 15 amino acids. The CDR3 DNA follows: TGTGCCAGCAGCTTACAGGGTTTGGGCACAGATACGCAGTATTTT. This gives the protein CASSLQGLGTDTQYF.

The rearrangement joins TRBV5-1 to TRBJ2-7; D is perhaps TRBD1 (6 bases). Trimming cost V 0 bases and J 5 bases, with 9 bases left between them. Germline assignment: CDR1 SGHRS and CDR2 YFSETQ. The CDR3 has 13 amino acids. The DNA of the CDR3 is TGCGCCAGCAGCTTGGGGGCAGGGGACGAGCAGTACTTC. The encoded protein is CASSLGAGDEQYF.

This clonotype has at least ten counts. J is TRBJ2-3 and V is TRBV5-6; D may be TRBD2 (7 bases). V was cut by 4 bases and J by 4 bases, with 22 bases left in between. Germline V gene data show CDR1 as SGHDT and CDR2 as YYEEEE. The CDR3 consists of 17 residues. The CDR3 protein is CASSPPGEGGSPDTQYF. The CDR3 coding sequence is TGTGCCAGCAGCCCCCCAGGGGAGGGGGGATCTCCAGATACGCAGTATTTT.

This clonotype occurred a few times. The chain is built from TRBV28 and TRBJ2-2; D is unresolved. The length of the CDR3 is 15 residues. Between the trimmed V and J ends, which lost 6 bases and 5 bases, there was a span of 16 bases. The germline gives CDR1 MDHEN, CDR2 SYDVKM. CDR3 sequence: CASRPIGEGTGELFF. CDR3 DNA: TGTGCCAGCAGGCCAATCGGAGAAGGTACCGGGGAGCTGTTTTTT.

This clonotype turned up a few times. The chain employs TRBV5-1 and TRBJ2-1; TRBD1 agrees at 7 bases. The CDR3 loop spans 15 amino acids. The junction had 8 bases not matched to a gene; V was cut back by 8 bases and J by 0 bases. Per germline, CDR1 SGHRS and CDR2 YFSETQ. In DNA form, the CDR3 reads TGCGCCAGGGTAGGACAGGCGAGCTCCTACAATGAGCAGTTCTTC. The encoded protein is CARVGQASSYNEQFF.

This clonotype was counted only a few times. The rearrangement uses TRBV29-1 and TRBJ2-2; the D call may be TRBD1 or TRBD2 (6 bases each). The CDR3 sequence is 14 residues long. CDR1 is SQVTM and CDR2 is ANQGSEA in the germline V gene. V lost 4 bases and J lost 3, with 12 bases in between. The CDR3 nucleotides read TGCAGCGTTGTCGGGGGCCCCGACACCGGGGAGCTGTTTTTT. This sequence encodes CSVVGGPDTGELFF.

This clonotype was recorded at least ten times. The V and J genes are TRBV7-9 and TRBJ1-1; D unresolved. Germline loops: CDR1 SEHNR, CDR2 FQNEAQ (reference sequence). Trimming left V 3 bases short and J 2 bases short, with 7 bases between. The CDR3 length is 13 residues. The CDR3 DNA follows: TGTGCCAGCAGCTTTGAGGGTAACACTGAAGCTTTCTTT. Protein: CASSFEGNTEAFF.

This clonotype was recorded a few times. The chain recombines TRBV4-2 with TRBJ2-5; TRBD2 aligns across 10 bases. The germline gives CDR1 LGHNA, CDR2 YNFKEQ. The CDR3 is 17 amino acids. V was pared by 0 bases and J by 1 base, with 5 bases of the junction left unmatched. The CDR3 loop is CASSQDGLAGAQETQYF. The CDR3 DNA reads as TGTGCCAGCAGCCAAGATGGGCTAGCGGGGGCCCAAGAGACCCAGTACTTC.